The rows below give T cell receptor beta chains drawn from one sample of a study of T cell responses to AZD1222 COVID-19 vaccine. Libraries were prepared by immunoSEQ multiplex PCR; TCRdb keeps only in-frame clonotypes and omits some of them. The data show 150,000 or so clones, less than 95% seen once. The sequencing here drew on peripheral blood, taken on day 0 of AZD1222 vaccination. These TCRs come from an adult in good health. Both conserved end residues are part of each CDR3. The order of the fields is CDR3 protein, CDR3 DNA, D gene, clone size, J gene, V gene. D genes are given only for firm matches. Clone size is stated in some rows and not others, as once, few, many or a class when expanded.

CDR3 protein: CASRTPWGEDQPQHF
CDR3 DNA: TGTGCCAGTAGGACACCATGGGGGGAGGATCAGCCCCAGCATTTT
D gene: .
clone size: .
J gene: TRBJ1-5
V gene: TRBV19

CDR3 protein: CARTFKQIWEWGRDRYSNYGYTF
CDR3 DNA: .
D gene: .
clone size: .
J gene: TRBJ1-2
V gene: TRBV5-3

CDR3 protein: CSAETTLNTEAFF
CDR3 DNA: TGCAGCGCCGAAACCACTCTGAACACTGAAGCTTTCTTT
D gene: .
clone size: .
J gene: TRBJ1-1
V gene: TRBV29-1

CDR3 protein: CATSRDPPGSTDTQYF
CDR3 DNA: TGTGCCACCAGCAGAGATCCGCCTGGTTCCACAGATACGCAGTATTTT
D gene: .
clone size: .
J gene: TRBJ2-3
V gene: TRBV15

CDR3 protein: CASSEIGGGYEQYF
CDR3 DNA: TGCGCCAGCAGTGAAATAGGGGGCGGGTACGAGCAGTACTTC
D gene: TRBD1
clone size: .
J gene: TRBJ2-7
V gene: TRBV10-2

CDR3 protein: CASSLGQINTEAFF
CDR3 DNA: TGCGCCAGCAGCTTGGGACAGATTAACACTGAAGCTTTCTTT
D gene: .
clone size: once
J gene: TRBJ1-1
V gene: TRBV5-1

CDR3 protein: CASSIGATEAFF
CDR3 DNA: TGTGCCAGTAGTATAGGGGCGACCGAAGCTTTCTTT
D gene: .
clone size: .
J gene: TRBJ1-1
V gene: TRBV19

CDR3 protein: CASALTAGGGNQPQHF
CDR3 DNA: TGTGCCAGCGCCTTAACTGCAGGGGGGGGCAATCAGCCCCAGCATTTT
D gene: TRBD1
clone size: .
J gene: TRBJ1-5
V gene: TRBV5-5

CDR3 protein: CASSLAPPWGTNEKLFF
CDR3 DNA: TGTGCCAGCAGCTTGGCACCCCCCTGGGGGACTAATGAAAAACTGTTTTTT
D gene: .
clone size: once
J gene: TRBJ1-4
V gene: TRBV5-5

CDR3 protein: CASSTPGSRSYEQYF
CDR3 DNA: TGTGCCAGCAGCACTCCAGGGTCGCGCTCCTACGAGCAGTACTTC
D gene: .
clone size: few
J gene: TRBJ2-7
V gene: TRBV28

CDR3 protein: CASSITVSANEKLFF
CDR3 DNA: TGTGCCAGTAGTATTACGGTGTCAGCTAATGAAAAACTGTTTTTT
D gene: .
clone size: .
J gene: TRBJ1-4
V gene: TRBV19

CDR3 protein: CASSPRGDETQYF
CDR3 DNA: TGTGCCAGCAGCCCCCGGGGCGATGAGACCCAGTACTTC
D gene: .
clone size: .
J gene: TRBJ2-5
V gene: TRBV14

CDR3 protein: CASSLVSGTGGGYTF
CDR3 DNA: TGTGCCAGCAGCTTAGTTTCCGGGACAGGGGGCGGCTACACCTTC
D gene: TRBD1
clone size: .
J gene: TRBJ1-2
V gene: TRBV7-9

CDR3 protein: CAWSVLGATGELFF
CDR3 DNA: TGTGCCTGGAGTGTGCTAGGGGCTACGGGGGAGCTGTTTTTT
D gene: .
clone size: .
J gene: TRBJ2-2
V gene: TRBV30

CDR3 protein: CASSSRTGVSNQPQHF
CDR3 DNA: TGTGCCAGCAGTTCCCGCACAGGGGTTAGCAATCAGCCCCAGCATTTT
D gene: TRBD1
clone size: .
J gene: TRBJ1-5
V gene: TRBV27

CDR3 protein: CASSQTGESKGPDTQYF
CDR3 DNA: TGTGCCAGCAGCCAAACGGGGGAGAGCAAGGGTCCAGATACGCAGTATTTT
D gene: .
clone size: .
J gene: TRBJ2-3
V gene: TRBV14

CDR3 protein: CASSAADGTSPLHF
CDR3 DNA: TGTGCCAGCAGTGCCGCAGATGGGACATCACCCCTCCACTTT
D gene: .
clone size: .
J gene: TRBJ1-6
V gene: TRBV2

CDR3 protein: CASSYGTSGDQETQYF
CDR3 DNA: TGTGCCAGCAGTTATGGTACTAGCGGGGATCAAGAGACCCAGTACTTC
D gene: TRBD2
clone size: once
J gene: TRBJ2-5
V gene: TRBV6-2/TRBV6-3

CDR3 protein: CAWSLTGLNTEAFF
CDR3 DNA: TGTGCCTGGAGCCTGACAGGGCTGAACACTGAAGCTTTCTTT
D gene: TRBD1
clone size: .
J gene: TRBJ1-1
V gene: TRBV30

CDR3 protein: CASSITYAIQGSPLHF
CDR3 DNA: TGTGCCAGTAGTATTACTTATGCGATACAGGGTTCACCCCTCCACTTT
D gene: .
clone size: .
J gene: TRBJ1-6
V gene: TRBV19

CDR3 protein: CASSLSGGACNQPQHF
CDR3 DNA: TGCGCCAGCAGTCTTTCAGGGGGCGCGTGCAATCAGCCCCAGCATTTT
D gene: TRBD1
clone size: once
J gene: TRBJ1-5
V gene: TRBV23-1

CDR3 protein: CASSPSRGGTYEQYF
CDR3 DNA: TGTGCCAGCAGTCCTAGCAGGGGGGGAACCTACGAGCAGTACTTC
D gene: .
clone size: .
J gene: TRBJ2-7
V gene: TRBV27

CDR3 protein: CASSLAGAGHNQETQYF
CDR3 DNA: TGTGCCAGCAGCTTGGCCGGCGCTGGACACAACCAAGAGACCCAGTACTTC
D gene: .
clone size: .
J gene: TRBJ2-5
V gene: TRBV5-4

CDR3 protein: CASSATAGGDDYGYTF
CDR3 DNA: TGTGCCAGCAGCGCCACCGCAGGGGGCGATGACTATGGCTACACCTTC
D gene: TRBD1
clone size: once
J gene: TRBJ1-2
V gene: TRBV9

CDR3 protein: CASSYGRDLSSPLHF
CDR3 DNA: TGTGCCAGCAGTTACGGCAGGGACCTGAGTTCACCCCTCCACTTT
D gene: .
clone size: .
J gene: TRBJ1-6
V gene: TRBV6-5

CDR3 protein: CASSLAPSYLSGNTIYF
CDR3 DNA: TGTGCCAGCAGCTTGGCTCCCTCATATCTCTCTGGAAACACCATATATTTT
D gene: .
clone size: .
J gene: TRBJ1-3
V gene: TRBV5-5

CDR3 protein: CASSPAAGETEAFF
CDR3 DNA: TGTGCCAGCTCACCAGCGGCAGGGGAGACTGAAGCTTTCTTT
D gene: .
clone size: .
J gene: TRBJ1-1
V gene: TRBV18

CDR3 protein: CASSRDRVGTEAFF
CDR3 DNA: TGTGCCAGCAGTAGGGACAGGGTCGGCACTGAAGCTTTCTTT
D gene: TRBD1
clone size: .
J gene: TRBJ1-1
V gene: TRBV6-5

CDR3 protein: CASSLGSSGGRETQYF
CDR3 DNA: TGCGCCAGCAGCCTCGGATCTAGCGGGGGTAGGGAGACCCAGTACTTC
D gene: TRBD2
clone size: .
J gene: TRBJ2-5
V gene: TRBV5-1

CDR3 protein: CASSPRGMTEAFF
CDR3 DNA: TGTGCCAGCAGCCCTAGGGGGATGACTGAAGCTTTCTTT
D gene: .
clone size: .
J gene: TRBJ1-1
V gene: TRBV3-1/TRBV3-2

CDR3 protein: CASNPGAGAYNEQFF
CDR3 DNA: TGTGCCAGCAACCCAGGAGCGGGGGCCTACAATGAGCAGTTCTTC
D gene: TRBD2
clone size: .
J gene: TRBJ2-1
V gene: TRBV6-2/TRBV6-3

CDR3 protein: CASSLFEGSPLHF
CDR3 DNA: TGTGCCAGCAGCTTATTCGAGGGATCACCCCTCCACTTT
D gene: .
clone size: .
J gene: TRBJ1-6
V gene: TRBV7-2

CDR3 protein: CASSPHNEQFF
CDR3 DNA: TGTGCCAGCAGCCCTCACAATGAGCAGTTCTTC
D gene: .
clone size: .
J gene: TRBJ2-1
V gene: TRBV11-2

CDR3 protein: CASSPQGSGYTF
CDR3 DNA: TGTGCCAGCAGTCCCCAGGGTAGTGGCTACACCTTC
D gene: .
clone size: .
J gene: TRBJ1-2
V gene: TRBV6-5

CDR3 protein: CASSPSPQGNLGGYTF
CDR3 DNA: TGTGCCAGCAGCCCTAGCCCACAAGGGAACTTAGGGGGCTACACCTTC
D gene: .
clone size: .
J gene: TRBJ1-2
V gene: TRBV11-1

CDR3 protein: CATSAQSYEQYF
CDR3 DNA: TGTGCCACCAGTGCCCAATCCTACGAGCAGTACTTC
D gene: .
clone size: .
J gene: TRBJ2-7
V gene: TRBV24-1

CDR3 protein: CATSDGTNNYGYTF
CDR3 DNA: TGTGCCACCAGTGATGGGACAAATAACTATGGCTACACCTTC
D gene: .
clone size: .
J gene: TRBJ1-2
V gene: TRBV24-1

CDR3 protein: CASSLGVLLHF
CDR3 DNA: TGTGCCAGCAGTTTAGGGGTCCTCCTCCACTTT
D gene: .
clone size: .
J gene: TRBJ1-6
V gene: TRBV12-3/TRBV12-4

CDR3 protein: CASSFRDRGPYGYTF
CDR3 DNA: TGTGCCAGCAGTTTCCGGGACAGGGGGCCCTATGGCTACACCTTC
D gene: TRBD1
clone size: .
J gene: TRBJ1-2
V gene: TRBV27

CDR3 protein: CASSTISGEAFF
CDR3 DNA: TGTGCCAGCAGTACAATCTCAGGTGAAGCTTTCTTT
D gene: .
clone size: once
J gene: TRBJ1-1
V gene: TRBV6-5

CDR3 protein: CASKSIGQPNTEAFF
CDR3 DNA: TGCGCCAGCAAATCAATAGGACAGCCGAACACTGAAGCTTTCTTT
D gene: .
clone size: .
J gene: TRBJ1-1
V gene: TRBV5-1

CDR3 protein: CASSPGGGLAETQYF
CDR3 DNA: TGTGCCAGCAGTCCCGGGGGGGGATTGGCAGAGACCCAGTACTTC
D gene: TRBD2
clone size: .
J gene: TRBJ2-5
V gene: TRBV6-5

CDR3 protein: CASSLAPGYTGELFF
CDR3 DNA: TGCGCCAGCAGCTTGGCTCCCGGCTACACCGGGGAGCTGTTTTTT
D gene: .
clone size: .
J gene: TRBJ2-2
V gene: TRBV5-1

CDR3 protein: CASSAGTASGNTIYF
CDR3 DNA: TGTGCCAGCAGTGCCGGGACAGCCTCTGGAAACACCATATATTTT
D gene: TRBD1
clone size: .
J gene: TRBJ1-3
V gene: TRBV28

CDR3 protein: CASSPWTGSNEKLFF
CDR3 DNA: TGCGCCAGCAGCCCCTGGACAGGGTCTAATGAAAAACTGTTTTTT
D gene: TRBD1
clone size: .
J gene: TRBJ1-4
V gene: TRBV4-3

CDR3 protein: CASSPRFTDTQYF
CDR3 DNA: TGTGCCAGCTCCCCTCGATTCACAGATACGCAGTATTTT
D gene: .
clone size: .
J gene: TRBJ2-3
V gene: TRBV18

CDR3 protein: CASSLTGTTRYEQYF
CDR3 DNA: TGTGCCAGCAGTTTGACAGGAACTACAAGATACGAGCAGTACTTC
D gene: .
clone size: .
J gene: TRBJ2-7
V gene: TRBV27

CDR3 protein: CASRLGDGRWNTEAFF
CDR3 DNA: TGTGCCAGCAGGCTCGGAGATGGACGGTGGAACACTGAAGCTTTCTTT
D gene: .
clone size: .
J gene: TRBJ1-1
V gene: TRBV4-2

CDR3 protein: CASSARDTQETQYF
CDR3 DNA: TGTGCCAGCTCAGCCCGGGACACCCAAGAGACCCAGTACTTC
D gene: .
clone size: once
J gene: TRBJ2-5
V gene: TRBV18

CDR3 protein: CASSEARLQGEEKLFF
CDR3 DNA: TGTGCCAGCAGTGAAGCGAGGCTACAGGGTGAGGAAAAACTGTTTTTT
D gene: .
clone size: few
J gene: TRBJ1-4
V gene: TRBV2

CDR3 protein: CASSPYGQGYEQYF
CDR3 DNA: TGCGCCAGCAGCCCCTACGGACAGGGCTACGAGCAGTACTTC
D gene: TRBD1
clone size: few
J gene: TRBJ2-7
V gene: TRBV4-1

CDR3 protein: CASSPQGTTEAFF
CDR3 DNA: TGTGCCAGCAGCCCTCAGGGGACCACTGAAGCTTTCTTT
D gene: .
clone size: .
J gene: TRBJ1-1
V gene: TRBV9

CDR3 protein: CASSPTPTNEKLFF
CDR3 DNA: TGCGCCAGCAGCCCAACACCAACTAATGAAAAACTGTTTTTT
D gene: .
clone size: .
J gene: TRBJ1-4
V gene: TRBV5-1

CDR3 protein: CASSLDRGVNSPLHF
CDR3 DNA: TGTGCCAGCAGCCTCGACAGGGGTGTGAATTCACCCCTCCACTTT
D gene: TRBD1
clone size: few
J gene: TRBJ1-6
V gene: TRBV6-5

CDR3 protein: CASSSKGFNQPQHF
CDR3 DNA: TGCGCCAGCAGCTCCAAGGGATTTAATCAGCCCCAGCATTTT
D gene: .
clone size: .
J gene: TRBJ1-5
V gene: TRBV5-1